The 28 T cell receptor beta chains in this list originate from one sample, sequenced in a study of blood T cell repertoires in COVID-19. Assay used: immunoSEQ multiplex PCR; TCRdb lists only in-frame clones, some missing. The sample consists of around 130,000 clones, under 90% of them appearing once. Source material: peripheral blood. Every receptor here comes from a man in his 60s with acute or convalescent COVID-19.

A remark on this clone: At one end the junction does not follow the germline gene, possibly because of a read error. V gene TRBV12-3 or TRBV12-4 combines with J gene TRBJ1-3, with 10 bases fitting TRBD1. The CDR3 totals 12 residues. CDR3 residues: CGTGASGNTIYF. CDR3 bases: TGCGGGACAGGGGCCTCTGGAAACACCATATATTTT.

The chain links TRBV19 to TRBJ2-3; 11 positions match TRBD2. CDR3 size: 17 residues. The ends lost 1 base at V and 4 bases at J; junction bases unmatched: 7. The V gene's germline CDR1 is LNHDA and CDR2 SQIVND (reference sequence). Here the CDR3 DNA reads TGTGCCAGTAGTATAGTACTAGCGGGAGTCCAGGCAGATACGCAGTATTTT. Translating gives CASSIVLAGVQADTQYF.

The V gene is TRBV4-3, the J gene TRBJ2-1; D remains ambiguous. The ends were cut back, 0 bases at V and 13 bases at J, with 13 bases in the middle. The CDR3 extends over 13 amino acids. From germline, CDR1 is LGHNA and CDR2 YSLEER. The CDR3 loop is CASSQDRRQGQFF. CDR3 nucleotide sequence: TGCGCCAGCAGCCAAGATCGGCGGCAAGGACAGTTCTTC.

The CDR3 loop is CASSSRDTQPQHF. CDR3 nucleotides: TGTGCCAGCAGCTCCCGGGATACTCAGCCCCAGCATTTT. This chain uses TRBV7-2 with TRBJ1-5; D is unclear. V dropped 4 bases and J dropped 6 bases, with 10 bases sitting between them. This CDR3 region has 13 residues. The germline gives CDR1 SGHTA, CDR2 FQGNSA. Full variable domain (missing parts from reference TRBV7-2 and TRBJ1-5): GAGVSQSPSNKVTEKGKDVELRCDPISGHTALYWYRQSLGQGLEFLIYFQGNSAPDKSGLPSDRFSAERTGGSVSTLTIQRTQQEDSAVYLCASSSRDTQPQHFGDGTRLSIL.

The chain recombines TRBV28 with TRBJ2-7; D is unresolved. In germline, CDR1 is MDHEN, CDR2 SYDVKM. V was trimmed by 1 base and J by 7 bases, leaving 5 bases between them. The length of the CDR3 is 11 residues. DNA of the CDR3: TGTGCCAGCAGTTTATACTCGGAGCAGTACTTC. Translation: CASSLYSEQYF.

This clone was seen once. V and J are TRBV9 and TRBJ2-3, with D uncertain. The germline gives CDR1 SGDLS, CDR2 YYNGEE. The CDR3 sequence is 14 residues long. V lost 0 bases and J lost 4, with 9 bases in between. In DNA, the CDR3 is TGTGCCAGCAGCGTAGTGGCTGGCTCAGATACGCAGTATTTT. As protein: CASSVVAGSDTQYF.

The V call is TRBV29-1, the J call TRBJ1-1; 7 positions match TRBD1. The junction had 6 bases not matched to a gene; V was cut back by 2 bases and J by 6 bases. The CDR3 contains 13 residues. The V gene's germline CDR1 is SQVTM and CDR2 ANQGSEA. CDR3 in DNA: TGCAGCGTTGAACGGACAGGAATAGCTGAAGCTTTCTTT. Translated: CSVERTGIAEAFF.

This clone has just one count. V gene TRBV6-2 or TRBV6-3 combines with J gene TRBJ1-2, with TRBD1 matching over 9 bases. The CDR3 sequence is 12 residues long. Germline values: CDR1 MNHEY, CDR2 SVGEGT. V gave up 4 bases and J gave up 8 bases; unmatched junction bases: 2. In DNA form, the CDR3 reads TGTGCCAGCAGTTCACAGGGGGCCGGCTACACCTTC. It specifies CASSSQGAGYTF.

The chain links TRBV7-8 to TRBJ1-5; 7 positions agree with TRBD1. The CDR3 is made up of 14 amino acids. V lost 1 base and J lost 7; bases outside the gene matches: 4. The germline CDR1 and CDR2 sequences are SGHVS and FQNEAQ. The CDR3 region is CASSLGQGGQPQHF. In DNA, the CDR3 is TGTGCCAGCAGCTTAGGTCAGGGGGGACAGCCCCAGCATTTT.

V is TRBV27 and J is TRBJ1-1, with a tentative D call TRBD1 (5 bases). V was clipped by 8 bases and J by 5 bases, with 21 bases between them. Per germline, CDR1 MNHEY and CDR2 SMNVEV (reference sequence). There are 15 residues in the CDR3. This CDR3 reads CASQGRTGGKTEAFF. CDR3 in DNA: TGTGCCAGCCAGGGAAGAACGGGGGGTAAGACTGAAGCTTTCTTT.

This clone was seen once. This chain connects TRBV10-3 to TRBJ1-4, with unresolved D. Germline V lookup: CDR1 ENHRY, CDR2 SYGVKD. The germline V and J ends were trimmed by 5 bases and 2 bases, with 6 bases remaining between them. The CDR3 sequence is 13 residues long. The CDR3: CAISLRTNEKLFF. Written as DNA, the CDR3 is TGTGCCATCAGTTTGCGGACTAATGAAAAACTGTTTTTT.

This clone appeared once. This chain joins TRBV5-1 and TRBJ2-5, with 10 bases that match TRBD1. This CDR3 contains 15 residues. In germline, CDR1 is SGHRS, CDR2 YFSETQ. The V gene end was trimmed by 0 bases and the J gene end by 5 bases; junction bases not matched to a gene: 4. CDR3 amino acids: CASSLEGQGWETQYF. For the CDR3, the DNA is TGCGCCAGCAGCTTGGAGGGACAGGGGTGGGAGACCCAGTACTTC.

The chain recombines TRBV11-2 with TRBJ2-3; D might be TRBD2 (5 bases). This CDR3 spans 15 amino acids. The ends were cut back, 9 bases at V and 2 bases at J, with 18 bases in the middle. CDR1 and CDR2 (germline): SGHAT, FQNNGV. CDR3 in amino acids: CASTGLRALTDTQYF. The DNA of the CDR3 is TGTGCCAGTACGGGCCTGAGGGCCCTCACAGATACGCAGTATTTT.

The rearrangement links TRBV15 to TRBJ1-1, with D perhaps TRBD1 (5 bases). In germline, CDR1 is LNHNV, CDR2 YYDKDF (reference sequence). The CDR3 runs 16 residues. The V end was cut by 1 base, the J end by 0 bases, with 12 bases between. The CDR3 spells CATSRGQGLMNTEAFF. For the CDR3, the DNA is TGTGCCACCAGCAGAGGGCAGGGCTTGATGAACACTGAAGCTTTCTTT.

This clone was picked up one time. The V gene is TRBV14, the J gene TRBJ1-1; possibly TRBD1 for D (6 bases). CDR1 and CDR2 from the germline V gene are SGHDN and FVKESK. The CDR3 covers 14 residues. V lost 0 bases and J 5 bases, leaving 10 bases between the germline ends. The CDR3 nucleotides read TGTGCCAGCAGCCAAGATGTAAGGGGGACTGAAGCTTTCTTT. This sequence encodes CASSQDVRGTEAFF.

The chain carries TRBV5-4 and TRBJ2-5; 9 bases map to TRBD1. Per the germline V gene, CDR1 is SGHNT and CDR2 is YYREEE (reference sequence). The CDR3 spans 16 residues. Trimming at V came to 0 bases and at J to 1 base, leaving 4 bases not matched to a gene. The CDR3 region is CASSLAGTGTQETQYF. CDR3 sequence (DNA): TGTGCCAGCAGCTTGGCGGGGACAGGGACCCAAGAGACCCAGTACTTC.

The chain uses TRBV7-2 and TRBJ2-7; no definite D call. CDR1 and CDR2 from the germline V gene are SGHTA and FQGNSA. V lost 5 bases and J lost 0, with 5 bases in between. This CDR3 is 12 amino acids long. As DNA, the CDR3 is TGTGCCAGCAGCCTTAGCTCCTACGAGCAGTACTTC. Residues: CASSLSSYEQYF.

The rearrangement links TRBV7-9 to TRBJ1-1; possible D gene TRBD1, 6 bases. The CDR3 runs 13 residues. Germline V lookup: CDR1 SEHNR, CDR2 FQNEAQ (reference sequence). Trimming pared 5 bases from V and 11 bases from J, leaving 18 bases between. CDR3 in amino acids: CASSPAGGRGAFF. The CDR3 DNA follows: TGTGCCAGCAGCCCAGCGGGGGGGCGAGGGGCTTTCTTT.

This clone occurred a few times. The V and J genes are TRBV7-3 and TRBJ2-2; TRBD1 aligns across 8 bases. This CDR3 has 15 residues. Germline lookup yields CDR1 SGHTA and CDR2 FQGTGA. Losses at the gene ends were 1 base for V and 4 bases for J; bases not matched to a gene: 2. The CDR3 bases are TGTGCCAGCAGCTTAAGTGGGACAGGCACCGGGGAGCTGTTTTTT. Protein: CASSLSGTGTGELFF.

The chain combines TRBV28 with TRBJ2-7; no clear D gene. Deletions cut 4 bases from V and 9 bases from J, with 13 bases between. Germline V gene lookup returns CDR1 MDHEN and CDR2 SYDVKM. This CDR3 comprises 12 residues. The CDR3 bases are TGTGCCAGCAGTTCCCCCCAAACGGGGCAGTACTTC. It encodes CASSSPQTGQYF.

This clone turned up a few times. The V gene is TRBV5-6, the J gene TRBJ1-5, with D tentatively TRBD1 (6 bases). Trimming took 4 bases from V and 3 from J, leaving 11 bases between them. CDR1 is SGHDT and CDR2 is YYEEEE in the germline V gene. The CDR3 loop spans 14 amino acids. The CDR3 DNA is TGTGCCAGCAGCCCCCGGGACAACAATCAGCCCCAGCATTTT. Translating it yields CASSPRDNNQPQHF. Drawing the rest from reference TRBV5-6 and TRBJ1-5, the complete variable domain is DAGVTQSPTHLIKTRGQQVTLRCSPKSGHDTVSWYQQALGQGPQFIFQYYEEEERQRGNFPDRFSGHQFPNYSSELNVNALLLGDSALYLCASSPRDNNQPQHFGDGTRLSIL.

V and J are TRBV7-6 and TRBJ2-2; 7 positions agree with TRBD2. Germline loops: CDR1 SGHVS, CDR2 FNYEAQ. V lost 3 bases and J lost 6; bases outside the gene matches: 1. The CDR3 is 13 amino acids. The CDR3 protein is CASSFREAGELFF. The DNA for the CDR3 is TGTGCCAGCAGCTTTCGGGAGGCCGGGGAGCTGTTTTTT.

The J gene is TRBJ2-2, the V gene TRBV7-2; D gene unclear. Germline V gene sequence: CDR1 SGHTA, CDR2 FQGNSA. V lost 1 base, J lost 4 bases, and 10 bases lay in between. The CDR3 is 15 residues long. The CDR3 bases are TGTGCCAGCAGCTTAGAAAGCCAGGTCACCGGGGAGCTGTTTTTT. It encodes CASSLESQVTGELFF.

V gene TRBV7-9 combines with J gene TRBJ1-4; the D gene is possibly TRBD1 (6 bases). The CDR3 is 14 residues long. Trimming cost V 1 base and J 4 bases, with 7 bases left between them. Looked up from germline, CDR1 is SEHNR and CDR2 is FQNEAQ (reference sequence). In DNA, the CDR3 is TGTGCCAGCAGCTTAGGGGGGCTTAATGAAAAACTGTTTTTT. This translates into CASSLGGLNEKLFF.

The chain uses TRBV28 and TRBJ1-1, with a tentative D call TRBD1 (6 bases). The length of the CDR3 is 14 residues. Deletions cut 3 bases from V and 0 bases from J, with 8 bases between. In germline, CDR1 is MDHEN, CDR2 SYDVKM. DNA of the CDR3: TGTGCCAGCAGTTTGGGGGCAATGAACACTGAAGCTTTCTTT. Its protein is CASSLGAMNTEAFF. Filled out from reference TRBV28 and TRBJ1-1, the complete variable domain reads DVKVTQSSRYLVKRTGEKVFLECVQDMDHENMFWYRQDPGLGLRLIYFSYDVKMKEKGDIPEGYSVSREKKERFSLILESASTNQTSMYLCASSLGAMNTEAFFGQGTRLTVV.

The chain carries TRBV19 and TRBJ1-3; 7 bases align to TRBD1. The CDR3 runs to 17 residues. In germline, CDR1 is LNHDA, CDR2 SQIVND (reference sequence). V dropped 7 bases and J dropped 0; count of bases not matched to a gene: 12. CDR3 bases: TGTGCCAGTACCCAAACCGGGACAGCAACCTCTGGAAACACCATATATTTT. Residues: CASTQTGTATSGNTIYF.

The chain uses TRBV28 and TRBJ1-1; TRBD1 matches 9 bases. This CDR3 has 12 amino acids. V was pared by 4 bases and J by 7 bases, with 1 base of the junction left unmatched. Germline CDR1 is MDHEN and CDR2 is SYDVKM. CDR3 nucleotide sequence: TGTGCCAGCAGTTACAGGGGGCGTGAAGCTTTCTTT. This gives the protein CASSYRGREAFF.

The chain is built from TRBV19 and TRBJ1-6; D is possibly TRBD1 (5 bases). This CDR3 contains 15 residues. V shed 3 bases and J shed 5 bases, with 11 bases lying between them. Germline CDR1 LNHDA, CDR2 SQIVND (reference sequence). DNA for the CDR3: TGTGCCAGTAGTATTTCATCAGGGAATAATTCACCCCTCCACTTT. This sequence encodes CASSISSGNNSPLHF. Full variable domain (missing parts from reference TRBV19 and TRBJ1-6): DGGITQSPKYLFRKEGQNVTLSCEQNLNHDAMYWYRQDPGQGLRLIYYSQIVNDFQKGDIAEGYSVSREKKESFPLTVTSAQKNPTAFYLCASSISSGNNSPLHFGNGTRLTVT.